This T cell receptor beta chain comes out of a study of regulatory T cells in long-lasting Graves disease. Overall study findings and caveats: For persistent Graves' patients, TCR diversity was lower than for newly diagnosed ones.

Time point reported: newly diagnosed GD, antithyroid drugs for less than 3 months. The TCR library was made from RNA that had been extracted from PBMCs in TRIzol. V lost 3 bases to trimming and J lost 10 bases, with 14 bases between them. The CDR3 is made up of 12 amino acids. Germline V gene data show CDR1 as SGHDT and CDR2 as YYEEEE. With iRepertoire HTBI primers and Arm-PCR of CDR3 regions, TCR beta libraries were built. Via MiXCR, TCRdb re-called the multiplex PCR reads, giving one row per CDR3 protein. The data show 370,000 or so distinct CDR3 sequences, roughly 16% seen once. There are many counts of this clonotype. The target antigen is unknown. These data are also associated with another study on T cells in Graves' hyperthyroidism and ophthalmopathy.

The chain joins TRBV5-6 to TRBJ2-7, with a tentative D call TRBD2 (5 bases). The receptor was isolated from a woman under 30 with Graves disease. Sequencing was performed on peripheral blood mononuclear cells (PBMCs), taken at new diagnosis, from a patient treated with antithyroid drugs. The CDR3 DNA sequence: TGTGCCAGCAGCTACGGCGAAGGAGGCCAGTACTTC. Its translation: CASSYGEGGQYF.